The present T cell receptor (beta chain) was sequenced within a study of blood T cell repertoires in COVID-19. The wider study: Sources were T cells, B-cell-depleted T cells, or PBMCs; the material itself was cDNA or gDNA.

Germline values: CDR1 LNHDA, CDR2 SQIVND (reference sequence). The CDR3 totals 17 residues. Trimming took off 6 bases at V and 4 bases at J, with 19 bases between the two ends. TCRdb's copy holds only in-frame clones and misses some; the assay was immunoSEQ multiplex PCR. Seen here are 200,000 to 250,000 clones, 88% observed once, and the top ten hold roughly 2.7%. The participants were between about 18 and 95 years old and came from under 25 US areas. The sample was PBMCs or T cells enriched from blood (not recorded which). This receptor was taken from a woman between 25 and 40 years old who had recovered from COVID-19. J is TRBJ2-6 and V is TRBV19; D possibly corresponds to TRBD2 (6 bases). The DNA for the CDR3 is TGTGCCAGTAGCAGGAATTCCCTGGAGGGGGGGGCCAACGTCCTGACTTTC. Amino acid sequence: CASSRNSLEGGANVLTF.